Presented here are 22 T cell receptor beta chains from one specimen sequenced in a study of beta chain features in type 1 diabetes. Expressed TCRB transcripts were sequenced after all isolated RNA was converted to cDNA. The method was immunoSEQ multiplex PCR; TCRdb's version includes in-frame clones alone and lacks a portion of them. The table shows 250,000 to 350,000 clones, with approximately 9.9% occurring only once. The sequenced material came from naive CD4+ T cells from blood. These receptors all come from a woman aged 25 to 39 in good health.

V gene TRBV12-5 combines with J gene TRBJ2-1; 10 bases map to TRBD2. With V trimmed by 4 bases and J by 0 bases, 6 bases remained unmatched. Germline V gene data show CDR1 as LGHNT and CDR2 as FRNRAP. This CDR3 comprises 17 residues. CDR3 region: CASGSSGSRSSYNEQFF. The CDR3 DNA reads TGTGCTAGTGGTTCTAGCGGGAGTAGGAGCTCCTACAATGAGCAGTTCTTC.

This clone was observed a few times. The chain is built from TRBV25-1 and TRBJ2-7; TRBD2 matches at 10 bases. The CDR3 covers 15 residues. Looked up from germline, CDR1 is MGHDK and CDR2 is SYGVNS. J was trimmed by 5 bases and V by 6 bases; bases with no gene match: 10. CDR3 region: CASRASGSKYHEQYF. The CDR3 DNA reads as TGTGCCAGCAGGGCTAGCGGGAGTAAGTACCACGAGCAGTACTTC.

The gene calls are TRBV20-1 and TRBJ2-3; weak D call: TRBD1 (5 bases). CDR3 size: 11 residues. V was trimmed by 4 bases and J by 4 bases, leaving 6 bases between them. Per the germline V gene, CDR1 is DFQATT and CDR2 is SNEGSKA (reference sequence). The CDR3 region has the DNA TGCAGTGCTACAGGGCCAGATACGCAGTATTTT. The encoded protein is CSATGPDTQYF.

This clone has more than one count but fewer than ten. V gene TRBV30 combines with J gene TRBJ2-1; perhaps TRBD2 as D (6 bases). CDR1 is GTSNPN and CDR2 is SVGIG in the germline V gene (reference sequence). The CDR3 consists of 14 residues. The germline V and J ends were trimmed by 4 bases and 4 bases, with 14 bases remaining between them. This CDR3 is CAWNLAALYNEQFF. The CDR3 region has the DNA TGTGCCTGGAATTTAGCGGCCCTGTACAATGAGCAGTTCTTC.

This chain connects TRBV28 to TRBJ1-4, with D possibly matching TRBD1 (6 bases). Germline values: CDR1 MDHEN, CDR2 SYDVKM. Trimming pared 3 bases from V and 2 bases from J, leaving 10 bases between. The CDR3 is 15 amino acids. The CDR3: CASSFSGQTNEKLFF. The CDR3 DNA sequence: TGTGCCAGCAGTTTTTCCGGACAGACTAATGAAAAACTGTTTTTT.

This clone was counted a few times. The rearrangement joins TRBV29-1 to TRBJ2-1; D gene unclear. With 4 bases removed from V and 3 bases from J, the gap between germline ends came to 4 bases. This CDR3 comprises 11 residues. The germline gives CDR1 SQVTM, CDR2 ANQGSEA. CDR3 coding DNA: TGCAGCGTTGGGAGCTACAATGAGCAGTTCTTC. Translated: CSVGSYNEQFF.

This clone was counted between two and nine times. V is TRBV5-1 and J is TRBJ1-1; TRBD1 might be the D (5 bases). In germline, CDR1 is SGHRS, CDR2 YFSETQ. The CDR3 runs 13 residues. Between the trimmed V and J ends, which lost 2 bases and 4 bases, there was a span of 9 bases. CDR3 coding DNA: TGCGCCAGCAGCTTCCAGGGCCGCACTGAAGCTTTCTTT. Protein product: CASSFQGRTEAFF. The full variable domain, with the rest looked up from reference TRBV5-1 and TRBJ1-1, is KAGVTQTPRYLIKTRGQQVTLSCSPISGHRSVSWYQQTPGQGLQFLFEYFSETQRNKGNFPGRFSGRQFSNSRSEMNVSTLELGDSALYLCASSFQGRTEAFFGQGTRLTVV.

This clone was counted only a few times. DNA of the CDR3: TGTGCCAGCAGCGCGGGACTAGCGGGACTAGAGACCCAGTACTTC. It yields the protein CASSAGLAGLETQYF. V usage is TRBV7-2 and J usage is TRBJ2-5, with 13 positions matching TRBD2. Germline CDR1 reads SGHTA; CDR2 reads FQGNSA. The CDR3 totals 15 residues. V shed 5 bases and J 4 bases; nucleotides not matched to a gene: 4. Full variable domain (outside the CDR3, taken from reference TRBV7-2 and TRBJ2-5): GAGVSQSPSNKVTEKGKDVELRCDPISGHTALYWYRQSLGQGLEFLIYFQGNSAPDKSGLPSDRFSAERTGGSVSTLTIQRTQQEDSAVYLCASSAGLAGLETQYFGPGTRLLVL.

The table lists this clone with a few counts. The rearrangement joins TRBV25-1 to TRBJ2-1, with 7 bases lining up with TRBD1. This CDR3 contains 15 residues. CDR1 MGHDK and CDR2 SYGVNS come from the germline V gene. V lost 2 bases to trimming and J lost 7 bases; unmatched junction nucleotides: 8. CDR3 nucleotides: TGTGCCAGCAGTGAACCCCGACAGGGTGGGAATGAGCAGTTCTTC. This sequence encodes CASSEPRQGGNEQFF.

The chain carries TRBV18 and TRBJ2-3, with a possible D match to TRBD1 (6 bases). V dropped 0 bases and J dropped 6 bases, with 10 bases sitting between them. CDR3 length: 14 residues. Germline V gene data show CDR1 as KGHSH and CDR2 as LQKENI. Here the CDR3 DNA reads TGTGCCAGCTCACCACCGTCAGGGGCGGATACGCAGTATTTT. It codes for CASSPPSGADTQYF.

This clone was counted between two and nine times. The chain links TRBV11-3 to TRBJ2-7, with D possibly TRBD1 on 6 matching bases. The V end lost 4 bases, the J end lost 0 bases, and 7 bases lay between the germline ends. Germline CDR1 and CDR2: SGHNT and YENEEA. CDR3 length: 13 amino acids. The CDR3 coding sequence is TGTGCCAGCAGCTGGGACACCTCCTACGAGCAGTACTTC. Amino acid sequence: CASSWDTSYEQYF.

The CDR3 coding sequence is TGTGCCAGCAACCGCGCAGGGGTACGTCAGCCCCAGCATTTT. Its protein product is CASNRAGVRQPQHF. This chain links TRBV2 with TRBJ1-5, with D perhaps matching TRBD1 (6 bases). Germline V gene sequence: CDR1 SNHLY, CDR2 FYNNEI. This CDR3 is built from 14 residues. V lost 7 bases to trimming and J lost 6 bases, with 16 bases between them.

The chain joins TRBV7-2 to TRBJ2-1, with D possibly matching TRBD2 (6 bases). Germline CDR1 is SGHTA and CDR2 is FQGNSA. The CDR3 covers 15 residues. With 4 bases removed from V and 1 base from J, the gap between germline ends came to 11 bases. This CDR3 reads CASSSGRDSYNEQFF. CDR3 DNA sequence: TGTGCCAGCAGCTCCGGGCGGGATTCCTACAATGAGCAGTTCTTC.

In this sample, this clone turned up a few times. The genes are TRBV7-2 and TRBJ2-5; D uncertain. The germline V gene encodes CDR1 SGHTA and CDR2 FQGNSA. Trimming removed 3 bases at V and 3 bases at J, with 8 bases between. The CDR3 is 13 amino acids. Written as DNA, the CDR3 is TGTGCCAGCAGCTTCGGCGACAAAGAGACCCAGTACTTC. It specifies CASSFGDKETQYF.

This clone was detected only a few times. The chain is built from TRBV29-1 and TRBJ1-4; a possible D gene is TRBD1 (5 bases). Germline V lookup: CDR1 SQVTM, CDR2 ANQGSEA. Trimming removed 6 bases at V and 5 bases at J, with 10 bases between. This CDR3 spans 12 amino acids. This CDR3 reads CSVLGGNEKLFF. The CDR3 DNA is TGCAGCGTCTTGGGGGGGAATGAAAAACTGTTTTTT. The entire variable domain, with the rest obtained from reference TRBV29-1 and TRBJ1-4, is as follows: SAVISQKPSRDICQRGTSLTIQCQVDSQVTMMFWYRQQPGQSLTLIATANQGSEATYESGFVIDKFPISRPNLTFSTLTVSNMSPEDSSIYLCSVLGGNEKLFFGSGTQLSVL.

The gene calls are TRBV7-2 and TRBJ2-1, with D maybe TRBD1 (5 bases). This CDR3 comprises 15 residues. Trimming left V 5 bases short and J 3 bases short, with 14 bases between. Looked up from germline, CDR1 is SGHTA and CDR2 is FQGNSA. This CDR3 is CASSQGSSSYNEQFF. DNA for the CDR3: TGTGCCAGCAGCCAGGGTAGTAGCAGCTACAATGAGCAGTTCTTC.

This clone has only a few counts. This chain connects TRBV4-3 to TRBJ2-3; 8 nucleotides agree with TRBD2. Germline CDR1 LGHNA, CDR2 YSLEER. V was clipped by 0 bases and J by 2 bases; unmatched bases: 1. The CDR3 extends over 15 amino acids. CDR3 region: CASSQEAGDTDTQYF. The CDR3 region has the DNA TGCGCCAGCAGCCAAGAAGCGGGAGACACAGATACGCAGTATTTT.

This rearrangement joins TRBV28 to TRBJ2-5; 10 positions agree with TRBD2. This CDR3 is built from 15 residues. The J segment lost 5 bases and the V segment lost 3 bases, leaving 6 bases of the junction unmatched. Germline CDR1 MDHEN, CDR2 SYDVKM. The CDR3, as DNA: TGTGCCAGCAGTTTCCGGACTAGCGGTGGGGAGACCCAGTACTTC. It translates to CASSFRTSGGETQYF.

J is TRBJ1-1 and V is TRBV4-2, with 9 bases lining up with TRBD1. Losses at the gene ends were 3 bases for V and 1 base for J; bases not matched to a gene: 3. Germline assignment: CDR1 LGHNA and CDR2 YNFKEQ. This CDR3 comprises 15 residues. In DNA form, the CDR3 reads TGTGCCAGCAGCCAGGGACAGGGAAGGAACACTGAAGCTTTCTTT. Translation gives CASSQGQGRNTEAFF.

V and J are TRBV7-9 and TRBJ1-2; a possible D gene is TRBD1 (6 bases). This CDR3 comprises 14 residues. Germline V gene lookup returns CDR1 SEHNR and CDR2 FQNEAQ (reference sequence). With 6 bases removed from V and 4 bases from J, the gap between germline ends came to 15 bases. CDR3 in amino acids: CASRMGQGSYGYTF. DNA of the CDR3: TGTGCCAGCAGGATGGGGCAGGGGAGCTATGGCTACACCTTC.

The chain links TRBV29-1 to TRBJ2-5; D possibly corresponds to TRBD1 (5 bases). Germline V CDR1 and CDR2: SQVTM, ANQGSEA. The CDR3 length is 13 residues. V dropped 0 bases and J dropped 1 base, with 6 bases sitting between them. For the CDR3, the DNA is TGCAGCGTTGAAGAGACAGTCCAAGAGACCCAGTACTTC. Encoded protein: CSVEETVQETQYF.

The V gene is TRBV20-1, the J gene TRBJ2-1; maybe TRBD2 (5 bases). V was pared by 6 bases and J by 12 bases, with 15 bases between. The germline gives CDR1 DFQATT, CDR2 SNEGSKA (reference sequence). The CDR3 is 11 amino acids. The CDR3: CSAPDLFWQFF. In DNA form, the CDR3 reads TGCAGTGCCCCGGACTTGTTTTGGCAGTTCTTC.